Listed here are 5 T cell receptor beta chains from one sample, sequenced in a study of Graves' ophthalmopathy and Graves' hyperthyroidism. RNA transcripts were the source from which TCR beta CDR3 regions were amplified. The first round was an RT-PCR with HTBI primers, and the second round was a multiplex PCR. TCRdb redid the calling of the multiplex PCR reads with MiXCR, one entry per CDR3 protein. In the table there are about 660,000 distinct CDR3 sequences, over 40% of which are singletons. Sequencing was done on a sample of peripheral blood. The receptors were gathered from an adult man with Graves' ophthalmopathy.

This clonotype was counted at least ten times. The rearrangement links TRBV7-2 to TRBJ1-1; D might be TRBD1 (5 bases). Trimming took off 5 bases at V and 5 bases at J, with 18 bases between the two ends. Germline values: CDR1 SGHTA, CDR2 FQGNSA. This CDR3 spans 15 amino acids. The CDR3, as DNA: TGTGCCAGCAGCCCTCAAGGGACTTTCCGGACTGAAGCTTTCTTT. It is translated as CASSPQGTFRTEAFF.

This clonotype was counted ten times or more. The J gene is TRBJ1-5, the V gene TRBV12-3 or TRBV12-4; the D is unclear. This CDR3 spans 14 amino acids. The V gene lost 3 bases and the J gene lost 0 bases, with 6 bases spanning the gap. The CDR3 loop reads CASSFGSSNQPQHF. The CDR3 DNA reads TGTGCCAGCAGTTTCGGGAGTAGCAATCAGCCCCAGCATTTT.

This clonotype was picked up many times. The chain links TRBV2 to TRBJ1-6; 7 bases fit TRBD1. Germline CDR1 SNHLY, CDR2 FYNNEI. The CDR3 consists of 14 residues. V lost 6 bases, J lost 6 bases, and 5 bases stayed unmatched. CDR3 nucleotide sequence: TGTGCCAGCAGCGCACAGGGGCTTAATTCACCCCTCCACTTT. Its protein is CASSAQGLNSPLHF.

In its sample, this clonotype was seen many times. The rearrangement links TRBV7-9 to TRBJ2-2, with D unresolved. This CDR3 contains 14 residues. Deletions cut 5 bases from V and 4 bases from J, with 11 bases between. Germline CDR1 and CDR2: SEHNR and FQNEAQ (reference sequence). CDR3 DNA: TGTGCCAGCAGCCTCAGCTCCGGCACCGGGGAGCTGTTTTTT. Protein sequence: CASSLSSGTGELFF.

This clonotype was detected ten times or more. The rearrangement links TRBV19 to TRBJ1-5, with 8 bases aligning to TRBD1. The CDR3 is 15 amino acids. V lost 4 bases to trimming and J lost 7 bases; unmatched junction nucleotides: 9. Germline lookup yields CDR1 LNHDA and CDR2 SQIVND (reference sequence). CDR3 loop: CASSTLQGEGQPQHF. CDR3 nucleotides: TGTGCCAGTAGTACATTACAGGGGGAAGGACAGCCCCAGCATTTT.